These 6 T cell receptor beta chains were sequenced from one sample in a study of response to subunit inactivated influenza vaccine. TCRdb redid the calling of the RT-PCR reads with MiXCR, one entry per CDR3 protein. Counted here are roughly 520,000 distinct CDR3 sequences, about 25% occurring once; the ten biggest clones make up around 1.8%. Sequences were derived from CD4+ T cells sorted from PBMCs, sampled 5 to 6 days after vaccination. These receptors were collected from a man aged 50-59 years who received an inactivated influenza vaccine.

V is TRBV4-1 and J is TRBJ1-2; D unresolved. Trimming cost V 1 base and J 4 bases, with 19 bases left between them. CDR3 length: 17 residues. Germline assignment: CDR1 MGHRA and CDR2 YSYEKL. CDR3: CASSQVRYGSPSYGYTF. In DNA form, the CDR3 reads TGCGCCAGCAGCCAAGTGAGGTATGGCAGCCCCTCCTATGGCTACACCTTC.

This clonotype was counted between two and nine times. V usage is TRBV4-3 and J usage is TRBJ2-2; the match to TRBD2 covers 8 bases. The CDR3 spans 13 residues. Trimming removed 3 bases from V and 6 bases from J; junction bases left unmatched: 0. CDR1 LGHNA and CDR2 YSLEER come from the germline V gene. CDR3 amino acids: CASSQGLAGELFF. The CDR3 DNA sequence: TGCGCCAGCAGCCAGGGACTAGCCGGGGAGCTGTTTTTT.

This clonotype has more than one count but fewer than ten. This chain uses TRBV25-1 with TRBJ2-2; D is possibly TRBD1 (5 bases). Germline V lookup: CDR1 MGHDK, CDR2 SYGVNS. CDR3 size: 14 residues. The V end lost 4 bases, the J end lost 3 bases, and 9 bases lay between the germline ends. In DNA, the CDR3 is TGTGCCAGCAGTGCGCAGGGATACACCGGGGAGCTGTTTTTT. Its protein is CASSAQGYTGELFF. The full variable domain, completed using reference TRBV25-1 and TRBJ2-2, is EADIYQTPRYLVIGTGKKITLECSQTMGHDKMYWYQQDPGMELHLIHYSYGVNSTEKGDLSSESTVSRIRTEHFPLTLESARPSHTSQYLCASSAQGYTGELFFGEGSRLTVL.

V is TRBV20-1 and J is TRBJ1-2; D is unclear. The CDR3 totals 13 residues. The germline V and J ends were trimmed by 5 bases and 0 bases, with 10 bases remaining between them. Germline loops: CDR1 DFQATT, CDR2 SNEGSKA (reference sequence). The CDR3 DNA follows: TGCAGTGCTCCGTTTTGGGCTAACTATGGCTACACCTTC. This codes for CSAPFWANYGYTF.

This chain uses TRBV12-3 or TRBV12-4 with TRBJ1-5; TRBD1 might be the D (6 bases). The V end lost 8 bases, the J end lost 2 bases, and 13 bases lay between the germline ends. The CDR3 contains 14 residues. CDR3 sequence reads: CASSRGVGNQPQHF. CDR3 in DNA: TGTGCCAGCTCCAGGGGAGTGGGCAATCAGCCCCAGCATTTT.

This clonotype occurred a few times. The chain links TRBV10-3 to TRBJ2-1; TRBD1 is a possible D gene (5 bases). Germline CDR1 and CDR2: ENHRY and SYGVKD. Trimming took off 4 bases at V and 0 bases at J, with 10 bases between the two ends. There are 15 residues in the CDR3. The CDR3 DNA follows: TGTGCCATCAGTGGAGGACACAGCTCCTACAATGAGCAGTTCTTC. Encoded protein: CAISGGHSSYNEQFF.